The rows below give T cell receptor beta chains drawn from one sample of a study of spatial heterogeneity in lung cancer. One entry per CDR3 protein results from TCRdb running MiXCR on the 5' RACE reads. Counted here are approximately 70,000 distinct CDR3 sequences, 7.5% to 10% occurring once; the ten biggest clones make up approximately 1.8%. Material: PBMCs, obtained at follow-up. The receptors derive from a female donor with early-stage non-small cell lung cancer. Both conserved end residues are part of each CDR3. D genes are given only for firm matches. Only part of the rows carry a size: once, few, many, or a class if the clone is expanded.

TRBJ2-3 NA TRBV12-3/TRBV12-4 14 NA TGTGCCAGCAGTTTATCGACCCCCAGAGATACGCAGTATTTT CASSLSTPRDTQYF
TRBJ2-1 many TRBV20-1 18 TRBD2 TGCAGTGCTAGAGATCTCCGCGGGAGGGCCGTAACCTACAATGAGCAGTTCTTC CSARDLRGRAVTYNEQFF
TRBJ2-1 many TRBV24-1 15 NA TGTGCCACCCGGCGTTCCGGGAGCTCCTACAATGAGCAGTTCTTC CATRRSGSSYNEQFF
TRBJ2-1 many TRBV12-3/TRBV12-4 13 TRBD1 TGTGCCAGCACGGGACAGCTTTACAATGAGCAGTTCTTC CASTGQLYNEQFF
TRBJ2-7 many TRBV29-1 11 NA TGCAGCGTTGAAAACCGCTACGAGCAGTACTTC CSVENRYEQYF
TRBJ1-2 NA TRBV6-6 14 NA TGTGCCAGCAGTCTTATACGGGAGGGATATGGCTACACCTTC CASSLIREGYGYTF
TRBJ2-7 many TRBV30 14 TRBD2 TGTGCCTGGAGTGGGACTAGCGGGGGATACGAGCAGTACTTC CAWSGTSGGYEQYF
TRBJ1-2 many TRBV29-1 12 NA TGCAGCGTTGAAAAAGGCCGGGCCAGTGGTACCTTC CSVEKGRASGTF
TRBJ1-3 many TRBV9 16 TRBD1 TGTGCCAGCAGCAGTCTGACAGGGAGGTCTGGAAACACCATATATTTT CASSSLTGRSGNTIYF
TRBJ2-1 NA TRBV6-2/TRBV6-3 14 TRBD2 TGTGCCAGCACCCTACCGGGGGGGTACAATGAGCAGTTCTTC CASTLPGGYNEQFF
TRBJ2-2 many TRBV24-1 14 NA TGTGCCACCAGAAACGAAAAGAACACCGGGGAGCTGTTTTTT CATRNEKNTGELFF
TRBJ2-1 NA TRBV7-9 15 TRBD1 TGTGCCAGCAGCTCCTACAGGGGACAATACAATGAGCAGTTCTTC CASSSYRGQYNEQFF
TRBJ2-3 many TRBV5-8 15 TRBD2 TGTGCCAGCAGCTCGGCGGGAGAAGGACCAGATACGCAGTATTTT CASSSAGEGPDTQYF
TRBJ2-1 many TRBV14 17 TRBD2 TGTGCCAGCAGCCACAGCTCCGGGACTAGACTCTACAATGAGCAGTTCTTC CASSHSSGTRLYNEQFF
TRBJ2-5 many TRBV28 18 NA TGTGCCAGCAGCGCCAAGCGGCGGGGCCCCCCAAACCAATGGGCCCAGTACTTC CASSAKRRGPPNQWAQYF
TRBJ2-7 many TRBV5-1 15 NA TGCGCCAGCAGCCCTGGGTTAGCGACTACCTACGAGCAGTACTTC CASSPGLATTYEQYF
TRBJ2-1 many TRBV29-1 14 TRBD2 TGCAGCGTTGCTGGGACTAGCGGGATCAATGAGCAGTTCTTC CSVAGTSGINEQFF
TRBJ1-2 NA TRBV6-5 13 NA TGTGCCAGCAGTTACCAGGGGTCCTATGGCTACACCTTC CASSYQGSYGYTF
TRBJ2-7 NA TRBV5-8 15 TRBD2 TGTGCCAGCAGCCGCATAGCGGGAGGTTTTTACGAGCAGTACTTC CASSRIAGGFYEQYF
TRBJ2-4 many TRBV4-2 16 TRBD1 TGTGCCAGCAGCTCCTCTCAGGGGCAGGGGGTGAACATTCAGTACTTC CASSSSQGQGVNIQYF
TRBJ2-7 few TRBV18 14 TRBD1 TGTGCCAGCTCACCACGGGGCAGGGGGAACGAGCAGTACTTC CASSPRGRGNEQYF
TRBJ1-4 few TRBV10-3 14 TRBD1 TGTGCCATCAGTGGGGACAGGGGAGGCGAAAAACTGTTTTTT CAISGDRGGEKLFF
TRBJ2-1 many TRBV28 13 NA TGTGCCAGCTTGAGACTCTCCTACAATGAGCAGTTCTTC CASLRLSYNEQFF
TRBJ2-1 many TRBV28 16 TRBD1 TGTGCCAGCAGTACTGGGACAGGGTTTCGGTACAATGAGCAGTTCTTC CASSTGTGFRYNEQFF
TRBJ2-2 few TRBV28 14 TRBD2 TGTGCCAGCAAGGGCGGGGGTCAGGCCGGGGAGCTGTTTTTT CASKGGGQAGELFF
TRBJ2-7 many TRBV10-3 13 TRBD2 TGTGCCATCAGTGACGCTAGCGGCTACGAGCAGTACTTC CAISDASGYEQYF
TRBJ1-1 many TRBV28 12 NA TGTGCCAGCAGTTTGGCGAACACTGAAGCTTTCTTT CASSLANTEAFF
TRBJ2-3 NA TRBV1 16 NA TGCACCAACAGCCAGACTAGCGGGACGCTCACAGATACGCAGTATTTT CTNSQTSGTLTDTQYF
TRBJ2-3 NA TRBV6-4 15 TRBD2 TGTGCCAGCAGTGGACTAGCGGGAGGGCCAGATACGCAGTATTTT CASSGLAGGPDTQYF
TRBJ1-1 many TRBV5-1 16 NA TGCGCCAGCAGCTTGGCCCACAGGGCCCCGAACACTGAAGCTTTCTTT CASSLAHRAPNTEAFF
TRBJ2-3 many TRBV28 14 TRBD2 TGTGCCACCTGGGCTAGCGGGAGAACAGATACGCAGTATTTT CATWASGRTDTQYF
TRBJ2-2 many TRBV20-1 15 NA TGCAGTGCTAGAGATGAGGGCCCGAACACCGGGGAGCTGTTTTTT CSARDEGPNTGELFF
TRBJ2-3 NA TRBV5-1 16 NA TGCGCCAGCAGCTTGAGGGGGGACTACCGCACAGATACGCAGTATTTT CASSLRGDYRTDTQYF
TRBJ2-5 many TRBV5-1 14 NA TGCGCCAGCAGCCCTCGACCAGGGGAGGAGACCCAGTACTTC CASSPRPGEETQYF
TRBJ2-1 few TRBV12-3/TRBV12-4 12 NA TGTGCCAGCAGTTTTAGCGGAGGTGAGCAGTTCTTC CASSFSGGEQFF
TRBJ2-3 NA TRBV10-3 12 NA TGTGCCACCCTCGGGGGTACAGATACGCAGTATTTT CATLGGTDTQYF
TRBJ2-3 many TRBV5-4 14 TRBD2 TGTGCCAGCAGCTTTAGCGGGACGTCCTGGACGCAGTATTTT CASSFSGTSWTQYF
TRBJ2-7 NA TRBV20-1 16 NA TGCAGTGCTCCTGCCTTCGCTTCTACCGGGACCTACGAGCAGTACTTC CSAPAFASTGTYEQYF
TRBJ2-1 NA TRBV4-1 14 NA TGCGCCAGCAGCCAAGAGGGCAGCACACAAGAGCAGTTCTTC CASSQEGSTQEQFF
TRBJ2-1 NA TRBV20-1 12 NA TGCAGTGCTAGAGGGGGGACATTTGAGCAGTTCTTC CSARGGTFEQFF
TRBJ2-2 many TRBV24-1 16 TRBD2 TGTGCCACCAGTGACTCCCGGGACTACAACACCGGGGAGCTGTTTTTT CATSDSRDYNTGELFF
TRBJ1-1 few TRBV6-5 14 NA TGTGCCAGCAGTGTATCAGGGCGAAACACTGAAGCTTTCTTT CASSVSGRNTEAFF
TRBJ1-1 NA TRBV6-5 14 NA TGTGCCAGCAGCCCGGACTACCAGACGGCTGAAGCTTTCTTT CASSPDYQTAEAFF
TRBJ2-2 many TRBV25-1 14 NA TGTGCCAGCAGTGATAGGCAGGACACCGGGGAGCTGTTTTTT CASSDRQDTGELFF
TRBJ2-2 NA TRBV7-3 17 NA TGTGCCAGCAGCTTAAATATAGACAGCGCGAACACCGGGGAGCTGTTTTTT CASSLNIDSANTGELFF
TRBJ1-5 few TRBV28 14 TRBD1 TGTGCCAGCAGATCCGGACAGGAGAATCAGCCCCAGCATTTT CASRSGQENQPQHF
TRBJ2-4 few TRBV27 18 NA TGTGCCAGCAGTCCGAGCTTAGGGGAGGCCCTAGCCAAAAACATTCAGTACTTC CASSPSLGEALAKNIQYF
TRBJ2-1 many TRBV6-1 15 NA TGTGCCAGCAGTGGCCAGGGGAAAGCGGGGAATGAGCAGTTCTTC CASSGQGKAGNEQFF
TRBJ1-5 few TRBV2 13 NA TGTGCCAGCAGCTCATGGGAAATCGGGCCCCAGCATTTT CASSSWEIGPQHF
TRBJ2-2 many TRBV7-9 14 TRBD2 TGTGCCAGCAGCTTTAGCGGGGCCACCGGGGAGCTGTTTTTT CASSFSGATGELFF
TRBJ2-3 NA TRBV2 14 TRBD2 TGTGCCAGCAGTAGCGGGAGCCGGGCAGATACGCAGTATTTT CASSSGSRADTQYF
TRBJ1-1 NA TRBV2 14 NA TGTGCCAGCAGGGGGACGGGCTTGGGCACTGAAGCTTTCTTT CASRGTGLGTEAFF
TRBJ2-6 many TRBV7-9 16 NA TGTGCCAGCAGCCGTCTCTGGGACTCTGGGGCCAACGTCCTGACTTTC CASSRLWDSGANVLTF